The sequence of this T cell receptor (beta chain) was determined in a study of memory CD4+ T cells and cytomegalovirus serostatus. Study-level information: This sample comes from healthy Belgian adults, 9 CMV seropositive, 24 seronegative. Findings of the study overall: Repertoires predicted CMV serostatus with median bootstrapped AUC of 0.95. CD4+ memory repertoires contained about 40% of the 164 reported CMV TCRbeta sequences.

A note on this clone: The antigen remains unidentified.

The sort gate was single viable CD3+CD4+CD8-CD45RO+ cells for memory CD4+ T cells. Per the original methods: Out-of-frame sequences were removed, leaving 2,204,828 distinct TCRbeta sequences. Clones were sequenced by immunoSEQ multiplex PCR, and TCRdb holds only the in-frame ones, with some missing. D and trimming were read from the DNA, whereas the V and J calls and clone size are those reported in that table. This table holds 60,000 or so clones, more than 70% found once. The CDR3 consists of 15 residues. V trimming: 6 bases; J trimming: 0 bases; junction bases outside the gene matches: 7. Germline V gives CDR1 SGHTA, CDR2 FQGNSA.

The sequenced material came from memory CD4+ T cells from blood. V usage is TRBV7-2 and J usage is TRBJ2-7, with TRBD1 matching over 8 bases. This TCR was sampled from an adult in good health and CMV-seronegative. Some clones in this sample may be carry-over from other donors' samples. The CDR3 is CASRFRDRSSYEQYF. CDR3 DNA sequence: TGTGCCAGCAGATTCCGGGACAGGAGCTCCTACGAGCAGTACTTC. Filled out from reference TRBV7-2 and TRBJ2-7, the complete variable domain reads GAGVSQSPSNKVTEKGKDVELRCDPISGHTALYWYRQSLGQGLEFLIYFQGNSAPDKSGLPSDRFSAERTGGSVSTLTIQRTQQEDSAVYLCASRFRDRSSYEQYFGPGTRLTVT.